The clone carrying this TCR beta chain was counted between two and nine times. Its antigen is not known. Reverse transcription of all isolated RNA meant that expressed TCRB transcripts were sequenced. Naive, central memory and regulatory T cell samples averaged around 3.9 million immunoSEQ reads each. Assay: immunoSEQ multiplex PCR; the TCRdb copy retains only in-frame clones and omits some. The sample yields a few hundred thousand clones, roughly a tenth seen once. The source of the sample is a study of beta chain features in type 1 diabetes. Study results and limitations: Type 1 diabetes patients showed a moderate but significant shortening of TCRB CDR3s in all four CD4+ subsets. Relative to healthy donors, patients appeared to have naive, central memory and Treg TCRB repertoires that were more similar. Short templates might get an advantage during PCR, and this would be equal in patients and controls.

Sorting based on CD45RO/CCR7/CD25/CD127/CD95/CD27 separated CD4+ naive, central memory, regulatory and stem cell-like memory cells. The V gene end was trimmed by 4 bases and the J gene end by 7 bases; junction bases not matched to a gene: 11. CDR1 SGDLS and CDR2 YYNGEE come from the germline V gene. The CDR3 runs 16 residues. The clonotype originates from a man younger than 45 with type 1 diabetes. The chain is built from TRBV9 and TRBJ2-2, with 9 bases identical to TRBD1. The sample taken for sequencing was naive CD4+ T cells from blood. CDR3 loop: CASSTNRDRVFGELFF. CDR3 DNA: TGTGCCAGCAGCACAAACCGGGACAGGGTTTTCGGGGAGCTGTTTTTT. The full variable domain, with the rest looked up from reference TRBV9 and TRBJ2-2, is DSGVTQTPKHLITATGQRVTLRCSPRSGDLSVYWYQQSLDQGLQFLIQYYNGEERAKGNILERFSAQQFPDLHSELNLSSLELGDSALYFCASSTNRDRVFGELFFGEGSRLTVL.